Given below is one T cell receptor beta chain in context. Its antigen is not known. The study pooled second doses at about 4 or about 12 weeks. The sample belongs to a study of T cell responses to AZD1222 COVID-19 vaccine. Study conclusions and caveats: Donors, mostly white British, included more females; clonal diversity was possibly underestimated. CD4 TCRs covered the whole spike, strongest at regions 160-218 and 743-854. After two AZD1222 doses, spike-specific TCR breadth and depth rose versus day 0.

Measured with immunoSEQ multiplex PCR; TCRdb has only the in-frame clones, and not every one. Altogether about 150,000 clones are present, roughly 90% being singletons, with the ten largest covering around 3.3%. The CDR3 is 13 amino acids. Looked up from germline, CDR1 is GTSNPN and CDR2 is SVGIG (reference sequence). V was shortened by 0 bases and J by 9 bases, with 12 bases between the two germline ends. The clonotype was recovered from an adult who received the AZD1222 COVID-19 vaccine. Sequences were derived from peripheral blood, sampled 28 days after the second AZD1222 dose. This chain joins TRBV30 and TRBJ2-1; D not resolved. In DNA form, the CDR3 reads TGTGCCTGGAGTGTACAGAGATCGGGTGAGCAGTTCTTC. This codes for CAWSVQRSGEQFF.